The source of this TCR beta chain is a study of cytomegalovirus exposure and HLA in healthy donors. In its sample, this clone was seen a few times. Its specificity is not known. PCR employed 60 Vbeta and 13 Jbeta primers. TCRdb's table, derived via immunoSEQ multiplex PCR, lists solely in-frame clones and lacks some. The sample includes about 170,000 clones, around 86% of them seen just once. Findings of the study overall: TCR beta chains numbering some 160 were designated cytomegalovirus-associated. Accurate predictions that matched the HLA-A and HLA-B alleles of most subjects were reportedly made from TCR beta sequences.

Material: PBMCs. This clonotype was obtained from a male donor in good health and CMV-seronegative.

CDR3 in amino acids: CASSTHGGATNEKLFF. The CDR3 region has the DNA TGTGCCAGCAGCACCCACGGGGGTGCAACTAATGAAAAACTGTTTTTT. The chain employs TRBV5-4 and TRBJ1-4; possible D gene TRBD1, 5 bases. Germline V gives CDR1 SGHNT, CDR2 YYREEE (reference sequence). The CDR3 sequence is 16 residues long. Trimming took off 4 bases at V and 0 bases at J, with 13 bases between the two ends.